This TCR beta chain was obtained from a study of blood T cell repertoires in COVID-19. Background on the study: Researchers got acute and convalescent COVID-19 samples from the United States, Italy and Spain.

Profiling relied on immunoSEQ multiplex PCR, and the TCRdb table lists in-frame clones only, not all of them. Among roughly 200,000 clones listed, 70% to 90% were seen once. V was shortened by 5 bases and J by 1 base, with 8 bases between the two germline ends. The CDR3 loop spans 13 amino acids. The chain recombines TRBV12-3 or TRBV12-4 with TRBJ1-2; possible D gene TRBD1, 5 bases. Input material: peripheral blood. This TCR came from a human donor with active or convalescent COVID-19. The donor label of this sample is uncertain. CDR3 sequence reads: CASSPRVNYGYTF. In DNA, the CDR3 is TGTGCCAGCAGTCCCAGGGTTAACTATGGCTACACCTTC.